The 29 T cell receptor beta chains below were found in one sample sequenced in a study of cytomegalovirus exposure and HLA in healthy donors. In the PCR, 60 Vbeta and 13 Jbeta primers were used. Sequencing was performed with immunoSEQ multiplex PCR; in TCRdb, only in-frame clones are kept and a portion is missing. The sample has around 92,000 clones; more than 70% are singletons. Sequenced sample: PBMCs. The receptors were gathered from a man between 18 and 35 years old in good health and CMV-seronegative.

The V and J genes are TRBV6-6 and TRBJ2-1; no firm D call. Trimming took 6 bases from V and 8 from J, leaving 14 bases between them. The CDR3 sequence is 13 residues long. The germline gives CDR1 MNHNY, CDR2 SVGAGI (reference sequence). The CDR3 sequence: CASSPAVGYEQFF. The CDR3 nucleotides read TGTGCCAGCAGCCCTGCCGTCGGGTATGAGCAGTTCTTC.

V gene TRBV5-4 combines with J gene TRBJ2-1; 10 bases fit TRBD2. V shed 1 base and J 0 bases; nucleotides not matched to a gene: 4. The CDR3 is made up of 17 amino acids. The germline CDR1 and CDR2 sequences are SGHNT and YYREEE (reference sequence). The CDR3 loop is CASSLLAGEPSYNEQFF. CDR3 nucleotide sequence: TGTGCCAGCAGCTTGCTAGCGGGGGAACCCTCCTACAATGAGCAGTTCTTC.

The V call is TRBV6-6, the J call TRBJ1-1, with D unresolved. This CDR3 spans 13 amino acids. The V end lost 1 base, the J end lost 3 bases, and 6 bases lay between the germline ends. Germline values: CDR1 MNHNY, CDR2 SVGAGI (reference sequence). DNA of the CDR3: TGTGCCAGCAGTTACTGGCAAGACACTGAAGCTTTCTTT. It encodes CASSYWQDTEAFF.

This chain connects TRBV6-4 to TRBJ1-6, with D uncertain. In germline, CDR1 is MRHNA, CDR2 SNTAGT. This CDR3 is 13 amino acids long. Trimming stripped 8 bases from V and 10 bases from J, with 15 bases between. CDR3 amino acids: CASSVSNSSPLHF. For the CDR3, the DNA is TGTGCCAGCTCGGTGAGCAATAGCTCACCCCTCCACTTT.

The DNA of the CDR3 is TGTGCCAGCACCACTCATAACACAGGGTTCGGGCAAGAGACCCAGTACTTC. This encodes CASTTHNTGFGQETQYF. The V gene is TRBV11-2, the J gene TRBJ2-5; TRBD1 might be the D (6 bases). This CDR3 contains 17 residues. The ends were cut back, 7 bases at V and 2 bases at J, with 23 bases in the middle. From germline, CDR1 is SGHAT and CDR2 FQNNGV.

This clone has only one observation. This chain links TRBV5-5 with TRBJ2-7; TRBD2 matches 15 bases. The V gene's germline CDR1 is SGHKS and CDR2 YYEKEE (reference sequence). The CDR3 totals 16 residues. With 4 bases clipped from V and 6 bases from J, the junction kept 8 bases outside the gene matches. CDR3 nucleotides: TGTGCCAGCAGCCTTCATTCGGGACTAGCGGGGGGCGAGCAGTACTTC. Translating gives CASSLHSGLAGGEQYF.

V gene TRBV2 combines with J gene TRBJ2-2, with TRBD2 as a possible D gene (6 bases). There are 16 residues in the CDR3. The V end lost 6 bases, the J end lost 1 base, and 15 bases lay between the germline ends. Germline V CDR1 and CDR2: SNHLY, FYNNEI. CDR3 bases: TGTGCCAGCAGCTCCTCCACCGGGGGGAACACCGGGGAGCTGTTTTTT. This codes for CASSSSTGGNTGELFF.

This chain links TRBV6-5 with TRBJ1-5, with D uncertain. Trimming cost V 7 bases and J 2 bases, with 12 bases left between them. Germline lookup yields CDR1 MNHEY and CDR2 SVGAGI. This CDR3 contains 14 residues. In DNA, the CDR3 is TGTGCCAGCATTACTAGGCAGGGCAATCAGCCCCAGCATTTT. Encoded protein: CASITRQGNQPQHF.

The CDR3 sequence: CASSFGSTGATEAFF. Written as DNA, the CDR3 is TGTGCCAGCAGTTTTGGTTCGACTGGGGCGACTGAAGCTTTCTTT. The V and J genes are TRBV6-1 and TRBJ1-1, with D possibly TRBD1 on 5 matching bases. CDR3 length equals 15 residues. Germline V gene data show CDR1 as MNHNS and CDR2 as SASEGT. Trimming cost V 5 bases and J 5 bases, with 18 bases left between them.

In its sample, this clone was seen a few times. CDR3 region: CAISESAGEGYTF. The CDR3 DNA reads as TGTGCCATCAGTGAGTCAGCAGGGGAGGGCTACACCTTC. The J gene is TRBJ1-2, the V gene TRBV10-3, with D perhaps matching TRBD1 (6 bases). The germline V and J ends were trimmed by 0 bases and 8 bases, with 10 bases remaining between them. The length of the CDR3 is 13 residues. CDR1 and CDR2 (germline): ENHRY, SYGVKD.

This chain links TRBV5-1 with TRBJ2-7; D is perhaps TRBD1 (5 bases). Between the trimmed V and J ends, which lost 1 base and 5 bases, there was a span of 13 bases. Germline V gene sequence: CDR1 SGHRS, CDR2 YFSETQ. CDR3 size: 14 residues. CDR3 residues: CASSLLLRVDEQYF. The CDR3 coding sequence is TGCGCCAGCAGCTTGCTTCTCAGGGTCGACGAGCAGTACTTC.

The V call is TRBV11-1, the J call TRBJ1-1; 10 bases are a match to TRBD1. The CDR3 sequence is 16 residues long. J was trimmed by 0 bases and V by 6 bases; bases with no gene match: 7. Germline V gene lookup returns CDR1 SGHAT and CDR2 FQDESV (reference sequence). Here the CDR3 reads CASRPGQGVMNTEAFF. DNA for the CDR3: TGTGCCAGCAGACCAGGACAGGGGGTCATGAACACTGAAGCTTTCTTT. The full variable domain, in which reference TRBV11-1 and TRBJ1-1 provide the parts outside the CDR3, is EAEVAQSPRYKITEKSQAVAFWCDPISGHATLYWYRQILGQGPELLVQFQDESVVDDSQLPKDRFSAERLKGVDSTLKIQPAELGDSAMYLCASRPGQGVMNTEAFFGQGTRLTVV.

The chain couples TRBV30 to TRBJ2-4; D possibly corresponds to TRBD1 (6 bases). The CDR3 has 14 amino acids. Looked up from germline, CDR1 is GTSNPN and CDR2 is SVGIG (reference sequence). V lost 6 bases, J lost 3 bases, and 15 bases lay in between. The chain's CDR3 is CACQTGYGKNIQYF. CDR3 nucleotide sequence: TGTGCCTGCCAAACAGGGTATGGCAAAAACATTCAGTACTTC.

Comment on this clone: Additional DNA sequences in this sample encode the identical CDR3. J is TRBJ1-3 and V is TRBV9, with D perhaps matching TRBD1 (6 bases). CDR1 is SGDLS and CDR2 is YYNGEE in the germline V gene. V gave up 4 bases and J gave up 9 bases, with 20 bases separating them. The CDR3 is made up of 15 amino acids. The DNA for the CDR3 is TGTGCCAGCAGCACCGGGACAACCGCTGTGAGCACCATATATTTT. Translated, it gives CASSTGTTAVSTIYF.

This clone was recorded once. The CDR3 protein is CASSLGGTRNTEAFF. Here the CDR3 DNA reads TGTGCCAGCAGCTTGGGTGGGACAAGGAACACTGAAGCTTTCTTT. The chain is built from TRBV5-5 and TRBJ1-1, with D possibly matching TRBD1 (6 bases). Trimming left V 0 bases short and J 1 base short, with 10 bases between. Per germline, CDR1 SGHKS and CDR2 YYEKEE (reference sequence). The CDR3 runs 15 residues. The entire variable domain, with the rest obtained from reference TRBV5-5 and TRBJ1-1, is as follows: DAGVTQSPTHLIKTRGQQVTLRCSPISGHKSVSWYQQVLGQGPQFIFQYYEKEERGRGNFPDRFSARQFPNYSSELNVNALLLGDSALYLCASSLGGTRNTEAFFGQGTRLTVV.

The chain couples TRBV14 to TRBJ1-6, with no clear D. CDR3 size: 16 residues. Germline V gene lookup returns CDR1 SGHDN and CDR2 FVKESK. Trimming took 4 bases from V and 5 from J, leaving 15 bases between them. The CDR3 loop is CASSRPRHANNSPLHF. The CDR3 nucleotides read TGTGCCAGCAGCCGACCCAGACACGCTAATAATTCACCCCTCCACTTT.

The rearrangement links TRBV18 to TRBJ2-7; D is perhaps TRBD1 (6 bases). The CDR3 totals 14 residues. V lost 3 bases, J lost 2 bases, and 11 bases lay in between. Germline lookup yields CDR1 KGHSH and CDR2 LQKENI. CDR3 DNA: TGTGCCAGCTCACCTCGGACAGATACCTACGAGCAGTACTTC. Amino acid sequence: CASSPRTDTYEQYF.

The table lists this clone with a count of one. The V gene is TRBV18, the J gene TRBJ2-3; 10 bases are a match to TRBD1. V shed 3 bases, J shed 4 bases, and the junction held 4 bases outside the gene matches. The length of the CDR3 is 15 residues. The V gene's germline CDR1 is KGHSH and CDR2 LQKENI. CDR3 residues: CASSPGTGDSDTQYF. The CDR3 DNA reads as TGTGCCAGCTCACCCGGGACAGGGGATTCAGATACGCAGTATTTT.

The chain couples TRBV19 to TRBJ1-5; D remains unclear. V was trimmed by 6 bases and J by 2 bases, leaving 11 bases between them. CDR3 length: 14 residues. The germline CDR1 and CDR2 sequences are LNHDA and SQIVND (reference sequence). CDR3 in DNA: TGTGCCAGTAGGGTGGCCCCCGGCAATCAGCCCCAGCATTTT. Translation gives CASRVAPGNQPQHF.

In nucleotides, the CDR3 is TGTGCCAGCTCAAAGGACAGGGATCAGAGGGCTGAAGCTTTCTTT. Protein sequence: CASSKDRDQRAEAFF. V usage is TRBV18 and J usage is TRBJ1-1; 8 positions match TRBD1. CDR3 length: 15 residues. The germline CDR1 and CDR2 sequences are KGHSH and LQKENI. Germline trimming cut 5 bases from V and 6 bases from J; bases unmatched to any gene: 11. Using reference TRBV18 and TRBJ1-1 for the parts outside the CDR3, the full variable domain is NAGVMQNPRHLVRRRGQEARLRCSPMKGHSHVYWYRQLPEEGLKFMVYLQKENIIDESGMPKERFSAEFPKEGPSILRIQQVVRGDSAAYFCASSKDRDQRAEAFFGQGTRLTVV.

This clone was counted only a few times. The chain couples TRBV6-1 to TRBJ2-7; 8 nucleotides align to TRBD2. Per germline, CDR1 MNHNS and CDR2 SASEGT. Trimming at V came to 4 bases and at J to 3 bases, leaving 5 bases not matched to a gene. The CDR3 is made up of 14 amino acids. The CDR3 loop is CASSAAAGGYEQYF. CDR3 DNA: TGTGCCAGCAGTGCGGCGGCGGGGGGCTACGAGCAGTACTTC.

The V call is TRBV27, the J call TRBJ2-1, with TRBD2 matching over 8 bases. Germline trimming cut 6 bases from V and 10 bases from J; bases unmatched to any gene: 17. The length of the CDR3 is 16 residues. The V gene's germline CDR1 is MNHEY and CDR2 SMNVEV (reference sequence). Written as DNA, the CDR3 is TGTGCCAGCAGACGTCAAACCTTAGGACTAGCAAGAGAGCAGTTCTTC. As protein: CASRRQTLGLAREQFF.

As for this clone: Additional DNA sequences in this sample encode the identical CDR3. The chain couples TRBV5-1 to TRBJ1-2; TRBD1 agrees at 9 bases. Germline CDR1 reads SGHRS; CDR2 reads YFSETQ. CDR3 length: 15 amino acids. Trimming cost V 4 bases and J 5 bases; bases outside gene matches: 9. CDR3 sequence reads: CASSLEPGTGYGYTF. CDR3 DNA: TGCGCCAGCAGCCTAGAGCCTGGGACAGGGTATGGCTACACCTTC.

V and J are TRBV7-9 and TRBJ2-7, with D perhaps matching TRBD2 (5 bases). The germline V gene encodes CDR1 SEHNR and CDR2 FQNEAQ (reference sequence). The CDR3 sequence is 13 residues long. Trimming pared 1 base from V and 3 bases from J, leaving 7 bases between. CDR3 in amino acids: CASSLGLFYEQYF. CDR3 coding DNA: TGTGCCAGCAGCTTAGGACTATTCTACGAGCAGTACTTC.

This chain uses TRBV11-1 with TRBJ1-2, with 7 bases that match TRBD1. Looked up from germline, CDR1 is SGHAT and CDR2 is FQDESV (reference sequence). The CDR3 loop spans 16 amino acids. After removal of 5 bases from V and 5 bases from J, the junction contained 14 bases not matched to a gene. The CDR3: CASSPDRVGSQYGYTF. The CDR3 DNA sequence: TGTGCCAGCAGCCCCGACAGGGTAGGATCCCAGTATGGCTACACCTTC.

The chain carries TRBV11-2 and TRBJ1-4; 10 nucleotides align to TRBD1. CDR1 is SGHAT, CDR2 FQNNGV, per germline. CDR3 length: 17 residues. V trimming: 5 bases; J trimming: 4 bases; junction bases outside the gene matches: 10. The CDR3 coding sequence is TGTGCCAGCAGCCCGTCGAGACAGGGGGCTAGTAATGAAAAACTGTTTTTT. This sequence encodes CASSPSRQGASNEKLFF.

This chain links TRBV7-9 with TRBJ2-1, with D possibly TRBD2 on 6 matching bases. Trimming stripped 5 bases from V and 4 bases from J, with 12 bases between. Germline CDR1 reads SEHNR; CDR2 reads FQNEAQ (reference sequence). The CDR3 runs to 14 residues. CDR3 nucleotide sequence: TGTGCCAGCAGCCACTCGGGGGAATACAATGAGCAGTTCTTC. Protein: CASSHSGEYNEQFF.

This clone turned up a few times. At one boundary the junction diverges from the germline segment, which might be a read error. The chain is built from TRBV10-3 and TRBJ2-7; TRBD1 aligns across 7 bases. The germline V gene has CDR1 ENHRY and CDR2 SYGVKD. CDR3 length: 13 amino acids. CDR3 in DNA: TGCGCCAGCAGTGAGGGGGCCTACTACGAGCAGTACTTC. Protein sequence: CASSEGAYYEQYF.

The chain has TRBV5-1 and TRBJ2-1; 8 bases are a match to TRBD1. CDR3 length equals 16 residues. CDR1 SGHRS and CDR2 YFSETQ come from the germline V gene. Losses at the gene ends were 0 bases for V and 7 bases for J; bases not matched to a gene: 9. CDR3: CASSLGFQGARNEQFF. The DNA of the CDR3 is TGCGCCAGCAGCTTGGGTTTTCAGGGGGCAAGGAATGAGCAGTTCTTC.